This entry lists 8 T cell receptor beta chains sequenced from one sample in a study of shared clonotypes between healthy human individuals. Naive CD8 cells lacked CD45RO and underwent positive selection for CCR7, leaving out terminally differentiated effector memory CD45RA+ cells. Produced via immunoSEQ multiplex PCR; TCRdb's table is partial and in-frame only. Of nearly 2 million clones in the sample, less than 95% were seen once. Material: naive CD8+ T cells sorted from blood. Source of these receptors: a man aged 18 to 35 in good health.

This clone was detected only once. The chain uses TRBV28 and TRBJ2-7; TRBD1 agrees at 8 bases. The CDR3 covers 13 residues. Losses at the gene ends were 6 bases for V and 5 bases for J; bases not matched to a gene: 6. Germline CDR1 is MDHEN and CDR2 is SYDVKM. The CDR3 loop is CASRETGANEQYF. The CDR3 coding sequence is TGTGCCAGCAGAGAGACAGGGGCCAACGAGCAGTACTTC.

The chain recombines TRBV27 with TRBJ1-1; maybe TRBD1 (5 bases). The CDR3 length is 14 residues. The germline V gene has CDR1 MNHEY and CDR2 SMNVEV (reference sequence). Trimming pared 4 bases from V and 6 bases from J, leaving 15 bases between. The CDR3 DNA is TGTGCCAGCAGTTCCGATCAGGGTTTCGCTGAAGCTTTCTTT. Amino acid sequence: CASSSDQGFAEAFF.

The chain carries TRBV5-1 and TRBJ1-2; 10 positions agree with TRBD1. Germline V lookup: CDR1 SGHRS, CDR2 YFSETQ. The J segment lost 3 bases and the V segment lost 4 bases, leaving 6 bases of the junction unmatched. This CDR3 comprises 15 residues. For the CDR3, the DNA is TGCGCCAGCAGCCCGGGACAGGGGAAGGACTATGGCTACACCTTC. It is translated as CASSPGQGKDYGYTF.

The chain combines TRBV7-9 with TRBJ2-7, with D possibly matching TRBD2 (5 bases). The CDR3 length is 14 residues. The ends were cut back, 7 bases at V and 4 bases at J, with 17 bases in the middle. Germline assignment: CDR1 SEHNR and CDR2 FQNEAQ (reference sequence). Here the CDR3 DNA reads TGTGCCAGCACCAGATCCGGGGATCCGTACGAGCAGTACTTC. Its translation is CASTRSGDPYEQYF.

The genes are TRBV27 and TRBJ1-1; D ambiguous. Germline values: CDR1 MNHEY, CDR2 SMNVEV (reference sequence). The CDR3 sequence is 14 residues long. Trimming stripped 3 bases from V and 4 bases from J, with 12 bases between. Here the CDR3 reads CASSLLGSTTEAFF. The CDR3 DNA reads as TGTGCCAGCAGTTTGCTGGGTTCGACCACTGAAGCTTTCTTT.

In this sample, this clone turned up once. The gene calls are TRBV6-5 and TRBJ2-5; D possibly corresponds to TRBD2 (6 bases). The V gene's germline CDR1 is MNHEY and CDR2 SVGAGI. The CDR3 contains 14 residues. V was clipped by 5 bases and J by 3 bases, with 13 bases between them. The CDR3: CASSSLTGEETQYF. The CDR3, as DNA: TGTGCCAGCAGTAGCCTCACGGGAGAAGAGACCCAGTACTTC.

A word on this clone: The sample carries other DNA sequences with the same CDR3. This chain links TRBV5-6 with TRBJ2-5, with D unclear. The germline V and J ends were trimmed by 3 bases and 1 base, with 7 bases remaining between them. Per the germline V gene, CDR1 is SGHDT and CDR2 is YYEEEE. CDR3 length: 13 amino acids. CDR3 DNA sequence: TGTGCCAGCAGCTACGGATCCCAAGAGACCCAGTACTTC. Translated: CASSYGSQETQYF.

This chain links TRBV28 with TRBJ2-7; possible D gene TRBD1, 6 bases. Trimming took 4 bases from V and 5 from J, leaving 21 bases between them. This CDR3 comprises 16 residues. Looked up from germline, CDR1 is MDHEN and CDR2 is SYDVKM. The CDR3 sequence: CASSSPSGRGLHEQYF. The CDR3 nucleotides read TGTGCCAGCAGTTCCCCTTCGGGCAGGGGTCTCCACGAGCAGTACTTC.